The entry below gives a single TCR beta chain sequence along with its context. The sample belongs to a study of shared T cell receptors in the human thymus. Produced via immunoSEQ multiplex PCR; TCRdb's table is partial and in-frame only. This table holds roughly 550,000 clones, roughly 74% found once. The length of the CDR3 is 14 residues. CDR1 is SGHRS and CDR2 is YFSETQ in the germline V gene. V lost 4 bases and J lost 3; bases outside the gene matches: 2. The same data also contributed to another study, on human thymus T cells. This second study notes: Blood and thymic repertoires both appeared biased in V and J gene usage.

The chain uses TRBV5-1 and TRBJ1-1; 11 positions match TRBD1. The sequenced sample consisted of thymocytes. This receptor was obtained from a boy in the first two years of life with a congenital heart defect. This CDR3 reads CASSEDRGHTEAFF. The CDR3 nucleotides read TGCGCCAGCAGCGAGGACAGGGGGCACACTGAAGCTTTCTTT.